The 32 T cell receptor beta chains given below trace back to one sample, sequenced in a study of glioma-infiltrating T cells. Amplification of TCR alpha and beta CDR3 regions from RNA used iRepertoire nested multiplex PCR. Each CDR3 protein gets one entry after TCRdb re-called the multiplex PCR reads with MiXCR. Here the sample spans under 130,000 distinct CDR3 sequences, about 30% being singletons. The sample consisted of glioma tissue, nonneoplastic brain tissue, or PBMCs (not recorded which). All receptors derive from a human donor with low-grade glioma or glioblastoma, undergoing nonglioma brain surgery, or in good health (not recorded which).

In the case of this clonotype: A read error may be the cause here, since a much bigger clone is one base away. The chain carries TRBV7-6 and TRBJ1-3; D is undetermined. This CDR3 has 16 residues. Germline CDR1 reads SGHVS; CDR2 reads FNYEAQ. CDR3 region: CASSTQYRGSGNTIYF. For the CDR3, the DNA is TGTGCTAGCAGCACCCAGTACCGGGGCTCTGGAAACACCATATATTTT.

Ten or more counts support this clonotype. The chain uses TRBV7-2 and TRBJ2-1; 10 positions match TRBD2. CDR3 size: 15 residues. Per the germline V gene, CDR1 is SGHTA and CDR2 is FQGNSA. The V and J ends lost 8 bases and 2 bases, in that order; junction bases with no gene match: 6. CDR3 coding DNA: TGTGCCAGCGCCTTTACTAGCGGGACCTACAATGAGCAGTTCTTC. Amino acids: CASAFTSGTYNEQFF.

There are many counts of this clonotype. CDR3 in amino acids: CATSAVWKNSPLHF. CDR3 in DNA: TGTGCCACCTCAGCCGTCTGGAAAAATTCACCCCTCCACTTT. The chain recombines TRBV6-1 with TRBJ1-6; D gene ambiguous. The V end was cut by 10 bases, the J end by 7 bases, with 17 bases between. Per germline, CDR1 MNHNS and CDR2 SASEGT. The CDR3 covers 14 residues.

This rearrangement joins TRBV5-1 to TRBJ2-1; 9 bases line up with TRBD1. The J call could be wrong; TRBJ2-5 is a better fit for the DNA end. Germline CDR1 SGHRS, CDR2 YFSETQ. The CDR3 loop spans 15 amino acids. CDR3 bases: TGCGCCAGCAGCTTCGGACAGGGGATACAAGAGACCCAGTACTTC. Translation gives CASSFGQGIQETQYF.

The gene calls are TRBV15 and TRBJ1-1; 8 bases line up with TRBD1. Germline V gene data show CDR1 as LNHNV and CDR2 as YYDKDF (reference sequence). The ends lost 3 bases at V and 4 bases at J; junction bases unmatched: 4. This CDR3 is 14 amino acids long. CDR3 amino acids: CATSSHQGATEAFF. The CDR3 DNA follows: TGTGCCACCAGCAGCCATCAGGGGGCCACTGAAGCTTTCTTT.

The rearrangement joins TRBV6-1 to TRBJ2-6; D possibly matches TRBD1 or TRBD2 (5 bases each). This CDR3 spans 14 amino acids. CDR1 and CDR2 (germline): MNHNS, SASEGT. The V end was cut by 10 bases, the J end by 4 bases, with 14 bases between. This CDR3 reads CAIREGSGANVLTF. In nucleotides, the CDR3 is TGTGCCATCAGAGAGGGGTCGGGGGCCAACGTCCTGACTTTC.

The gene calls are TRBV30 and TRBJ1-2; D not certain. V was pared by 3 bases and J by 7 bases, with 12 bases between. The CDR3 has 12 amino acids. Germline CDR1 reads GTSNPN; CDR2 reads SVGIG (reference sequence). The CDR3 sequence: CAWSRFGSGYTF. The CDR3, as DNA: TGTGCCTGGAGCCGATTTGGAAGTGGCTACACCTTC.

A word on this clonotype: A much more abundant neighbour one base away suggests this may be a read error. V usage is TRBV20-1 and J usage is TRBJ1-2, with TRBD1 identical over 9 bases. The CDR3 is 14 residues long. From germline, CDR1 is DFQATT and CDR2 SNEGSKA (reference sequence). Trimming removed 4 bases from V and 7 bases from J; junction bases left unmatched: 10. CDR3 sequence reads: CSATPRGTGFGYTF. Written as DNA, the CDR3 is TGCAGTGCTACGCCTCGCGGGACAGGGTTTGGCTACACCTTC.

This clonotype was observed once. A much larger clone is a single base away; this may be a read error. As DNA, the CDR3 is TGCAGTGCTAGCTCGGCAGACAGGATCTCGTATGACTACACCTTC. Translating it yields CSASSADRISYDYTF. This chain links TRBV20-1 with TRBJ1-2, with a possible D match to TRBD1 (6 bases). This CDR3 comprises 15 residues. In germline, CDR1 is DFQATT, CDR2 SNEGSKA (reference sequence).

At least ten counts were recorded for this clonotype. This chain links TRBV12-3 or TRBV12-4 with TRBJ2-3, with TRBD2 identical over 13 bases. Trimming removed 6 bases from V and 2 bases from J; junction bases left unmatched: 11. The length of the CDR3 is 18 residues. CDR3 protein: CASSLGTSGAHYTDTQYF. In DNA, the CDR3 is TGTGCCAGCAGCCTCGGGACTAGCGGGGCGCACTACACAGATACGCAGTATTTT.

In this sample, this clonotype turned up many times. V gene TRBV20-1 combines with J gene TRBJ2-5, with 12 bases identical to TRBD2. CDR1 is DFQATT, CDR2 SNEGSKA, per germline (reference sequence). The junction had 12 bases not matched to a gene; V was cut back by 6 bases and J by 4 bases. CDR3 length equals 16 residues. The CDR3 sequence: CSALGRGLAGPETQYF. The CDR3 bases are TGCAGTGCCTTGGGGAGAGGACTAGCGGGACCAGAGACCCAGTACTTC.

The V gene is TRBV7-8, the J gene TRBJ2-5, with D perhaps matching TRBD2 (6 bases). Germline assignment: CDR1 SGHVS and CDR2 FQNEAQ. This CDR3 has 17 amino acids. With 7 bases removed from V and 0 bases from J, the gap between germline ends came to 21 bases. CDR3 loop: CASTLGSVAWYQETQYF. The CDR3 DNA sequence: TGTGCCAGCACCCTCGGGAGTGTAGCGTGGTACCAAGAGACCCAGTACTTC.

This clonotype occurred many times. The V call is TRBV6-1, the J call TRBJ2-3; the match to TRBD2 covers 10 bases. Germline V CDR1 and CDR2: MNHNS, SASEGT. With V trimmed by 7 bases and J by 6 bases, 10 bases remained unmatched. The length of the CDR3 is 15 residues. For the CDR3, the DNA is TGTGCCAGCAAAGGGCTAGCGGGGGCTGGGGATACGCAGTATTTT. Its protein is CASKGLAGAGDTQYF.

In this sample, this clonotype turned up many times. The chain recombines TRBV4-3 with TRBJ2-7; 7 bases fit TRBD1. The CDR3 is made up of 15 amino acids. With V trimmed by 0 bases and J by 9 bases, 11 bases remained unmatched. In germline, CDR1 is LGHNA, CDR2 YSLEER. CDR3 region: CASSQDGTVSRGQYF. The CDR3, as DNA: TGCGCCAGCAGCCAAGACGGGACAGTATCTCGGGGGCAGTACTTC.

The chain combines TRBV6-1 with TRBJ2-7; D unclear. The germline gives CDR1 MNHNS, CDR2 SASEGT. The length of the CDR3 is 13 residues. V shed 7 bases and J shed 0 bases, with 10 bases lying between them. CDR3 DNA: TGTGCCAGCACCCCGGAGAGCTCCTACGAGCAGTACTTC. Translated: CASTPESSYEQYF.

Ten or more counts support this clonotype. The rearrangement links TRBV2 to TRBJ1-2, with D uncertain. This CDR3 contains 12 residues. V lost 5 bases, J lost 7 bases, and 11 bases lay in between. CDR1 SNHLY and CDR2 FYNNEI come from the germline V gene. Here the CDR3 DNA reads TGTGCCAGCAGTCGCGTCGGAGTTGGCTACACCTTC. The encoded protein is CASSRVGVGYTF.

In this sample, this clonotype turned up once. V and J are TRBV3-1 and TRBJ2-1, with 7 bases that match TRBD2. Germline V gives CDR1 LGHDT, CDR2 YNNKEL (reference sequence). V dropped 2 bases and J dropped 2; count of bases not matched to a gene: 9. The CDR3 runs 17 residues. The CDR3 region is CASSQRPSGAAYNEQFF. The CDR3, as DNA: TGTGCCAGCAGCCAAAGACCCAGCGGGGCCGCCTACAATGAGCAGTTCTTC.

The table lists this clonotype with a few counts. V gene TRBV2 combines with J gene TRBJ2-7; TRBD1 matches at 7 bases. CDR1 is SNHLY and CDR2 is FYNNEI in the germline V gene. This CDR3 spans 14 amino acids. J was trimmed by 6 bases and V by 7 bases; bases with no gene match: 12. The CDR3 region is CASTRRGGYLEQYF. In nucleotides, the CDR3 is TGTGCCAGCACACGGAGAGGGGGCTACCTCGAGCAGTACTTC. The full variable domain, in which reference TRBV2 and TRBJ2-7 provide the parts outside the CDR3, is EPEVTQTPSHQVTQMGQEVILRCVPISNHLYFYWYRQILGQKVEFLVSFYNNEISEKSEIFDDQFSVERPDGSNFTLKIRSTKLEDSAMYFCASTRRGGYLEQYFGPGTRLTVT.

There are many counts of this clonotype. The chain employs TRBV20-1 and TRBJ2-3, with D unclear. Looked up from germline, CDR1 is DFQATT and CDR2 is SNEGSKA (reference sequence). V gave up 5 bases and J gave up 0 bases, with 6 bases separating them. There are 12 residues in the CDR3. The DNA for the CDR3 is TGCAGTGCTGGCGACAGCACAGATACGCAGTATTTT. Its protein product is CSAGDSTDTQYF.

Worth noting for this clonotype: With a much larger clone just one base away, this may be a read error. The chain links TRBV7-9 to TRBJ1-1, with D maybe TRBD1 (5 bases). The CDR3 is 12 residues long. Germline CDR1 and CDR2: SEHNR and FQNEAQ (reference sequence). In DNA form, the CDR3 reads TGTGCCATCAGCTTGAAGGGACCAGAAGCTTTCTTT. Residues: CAISLKGPEAFF.

The chain recombines TRBV29-1 with TRBJ2-1; D is undetermined. The CDR3 contains 13 residues. V was clipped by 7 bases and J by 7 bases, with 17 bases between them. Germline values: CDR1 SQVTM, CDR2 ANQGSEA. The CDR3 DNA follows: TGCAGCGCCCGACTGGGATCTGGGAATGAGCAGTTCTTC. The encoded protein is CSARLGSGNEQFF.

About this clonotype: Given a much more abundant clone one base away, this may be a read error. CDR3 sequence (DNA): TGCAGTGCTACGCTAAGGGACAGAAATTCACCCGTCCACTTT. This gives the protein CSATLRDRNSPVHF. The chain links TRBV20-1 to TRBJ1-6; 7 positions match TRBD1. The germline CDR1 and CDR2 sequences are DFQATT and SNEGSKA (reference sequence). CDR3 length: 14 residues.

A word on this clonotype: Being one base from a much bigger clone, this may be a read error. This chain uses TRBV28 with TRBJ1-2, with D uncertain. From germline, CDR1 is MDHEN and CDR2 SYDVKM. The CDR3 consists of 13 residues. CDR3 DNA: TGTGCCAACAGTTCACTCAGTTCCTATGGCTACACCTTC. Its translation is CANSSLSSYGYTF.

This clonotype was picked up many times. The genes are TRBV14 and TRBJ1-1, with D unresolved. Per the germline V gene, CDR1 is SGHDN and CDR2 is FVKESK. Between the trimmed V and J ends, which lost 1 base and 7 bases, there was a span of 10 bases. The CDR3 has 13 residues. CDR3 coding DNA: TGTGCCAGCAGCCAAGCGAGGGTAGGTGAAGCTTTCTTT. It yields the protein CASSQARVGEAFF.

This clonotype turned up a few times. The chain combines TRBV4-3 with TRBJ2-7; no firm D call. The CDR3 consists of 14 residues. Per germline, CDR1 LGHNA and CDR2 YSLEER. Trimming left V 2 bases short and J 4 bases short, with 12 bases between. For the CDR3, the DNA is TGCGCCAGCAGCCAAACTACGCTCGCTTACGAGCAGTACTTC. It encodes CASSQTTLAYEQYF.

Concerning this clonotype itself: Since a much larger clone is just one base distant, this may be a read error. The gene calls are TRBV4-3 and TRBJ1-2, with D possibly being TRBD1 (6 bases). This CDR3 spans 16 amino acids. CDR1 and CDR2 (germline): LGHNA, YSLEER. Between the trimmed V and J ends, which lost 0 bases and 3 bases, there was a span of 14 bases. Here the CDR3 reads CASSQEPRDKYYGYTF. CDR3 DNA: TGCGCCAGCAGCCAAGAACCCAGGGACAAATACTATGGCTACACCTTC.

Concerning this clonotype itself: Possible read error: a much larger clone is one base away. The chain recombines TRBV20-1 with TRBJ2-6; weak D call: TRBD1 (5 bases). This CDR3 has 14 amino acids. The germline V gene has CDR1 DFQATT and CDR2 SNEGSKA (reference sequence). In nucleotides, the CDR3 is TGCAGTGCTAGAGAGACCTCTGGGGCCGACGTCCTGACTTTC. Residues: CSARETSGADVLTF.

This clonotype was picked up many times. The chain couples TRBV10-1 to TRBJ1-1, with TRBD1 matching over 8 bases. The CDR3 has 12 amino acids. The germline V gene has CDR1 WNHNN and CDR2 SYGVQD (reference sequence). With V trimmed by 10 bases and J by 3 bases, 4 bases remained unmatched. CDR3 sequence reads: CANPDRDTEAFF. The CDR3 DNA sequence: TGCGCCAACCCGGACAGGGACACTGAAGCTTTCTTT.

A word on this clonotype: A much larger clone lies one base from this, so it may be a read error. The V and J genes are TRBV4-1 and TRBJ1-1, with D maybe TRBD1 (5 bases). The CDR3 length is 14 residues. CDR1 and CDR2 (germline): MGHRA, YSYEKL. CDR3 nucleotide sequence: TGCGCCAGCAGCCAAGATCGGAGGGGAACTGGAGCTTTCTTT. This gives the protein CASSQDRRGTGAFF.

This clonotype occurred many times. The chain uses TRBV20-1 and TRBJ2-2, with D possibly called TRBD1 or TRBD2 (5 bases each). This CDR3 is built from 15 residues. The ends were cut back, 3 bases at V and 1 base at J, with 12 bases in the middle. CDR1 is DFQATT and CDR2 is SNEGSKA in the germline V gene (reference sequence). CDR3 in amino acids: CSARRGGGNTGELFF. The DNA of the CDR3 is TGCAGTGCTAGGAGGGGTGGGGGGAACACCGGGGAGCTGTTTTTT.

In its sample, this clonotype was seen a few times. The chain is built from TRBV5-1 and TRBJ1-2; no firm D call. CDR3 length equals 12 residues. V shed 4 bases and J shed 3 bases, with 7 bases lying between them. Germline V lookup: CDR1 SGHRS, CDR2 YFSETQ. CDR3 in DNA: TGCGCCAGCAGCGCTCAATACTATGGCTACACCTTC. Encoded protein: CASSAQYYGYTF. The full variable domain, completed using reference TRBV5-1 and TRBJ1-2, is KAGVTQTPRYLIKTRGQQVTLSCSPISGHRSVSWYQQTPGQGLQFLFEYFSETQRNKGNFPGRFSGRQFSNSRSEMNVSTLELGDSALYLCASSAQYYGYTFGSGTRLTVV.

This clonotype has at least ten counts. This chain joins TRBV11-2 and TRBJ1-1; D is ambiguous. V was clipped by 0 bases and J by 13 bases, with 15 bases between them. Looked up from germline, CDR1 is SGHAT and CDR2 is FQNNGV. The CDR3 contains 13 residues. CDR3 bases: TGTGCCAGCAGCTTAGAGATCGGCCGAAAGGGTTTCTTT. The encoded protein is CASSLEIGRKGFF.